This is a list of T cell receptor beta chains from one sample in a study of CD8 T cells in Susac syndrome. One entry per CDR3 protein, called by TCRdb with MiXCR from the immunoSEQ multiplex PCR reads. The table shows 120,000 or so distinct CDR3 sequences, with 90% to 95% occurring only once. Sequences were obtained from CD4+ T cells from PBMCs. Source of these receptors: a human donor in good health. Both conserved end residues are part of each CDR3. The D gene is left open where the match is weak. A row's size may be missing; if present it is once, few, many or a size class.

j_gene,abundance,d_gene,v_gene,CDR3aa,CDR3nt
TRBJ2-2,NA,NA,TRBV2,CASSEQGAGTGELFF,TGTGCCAGCAGTGAACAGGGAGCAGGCACCGGGGAGCTGTTTTTT
TRBJ2-1,NA,NA,TRBV5-1,CASSSQPPYNEQFF,TGCGCCAGCAGCTCCCAGCCGCCGTACAATGAGCAGTTCTTC
TRBJ2-2,NA,NA,TRBV12-3/TRBV12-4,CASSFGTGSTGELFF,TGTGCCAGCAGTTTTGGAACAGGGAGCACCGGGGAGCTGTTTTTT
TRBJ1-5,NA,NA,TRBV28,CASSLLQGSGSQPQHF,TGTGCCAGCAGCCTGCTCCAGGGAAGTGGGAGCCAGCCCCAGCATTTT
TRBJ2-7,NA,TRBD2,TRBV7-2,CASRPRGGLAGAGEQYF,TGTGCCAGCAGACCAAGGGGGGGGCTAGCGGGAGCTGGCGAGCAGTACTTC
TRBJ2-7,NA,TRBD2,TRBV3-1,CASSQTGTSGAYEQYF,TGTGCCAGCAGCCAAACGGGGACTAGCGGAGCCTACGAGCAGTACTTC
TRBJ1-2,NA,NA,TRBV28,CASKLSGMDYGYTF,TGTGCCAGCAAATTATCGGGTATGGATTATGGCTACACCTTC
TRBJ2-7,NA,NA,TRBV29-1,CSVIQGRSSYEQYF,TGCAGCGTCATACAGGGCAGGAGCTCCTACGAGCAGTACTTC
TRBJ1-5,NA,TRBD1,TRBV7-9,CASSRQGDQPQHF,TGTGCCAGCAGCAGACAGGGTGATCAGCCCCAGCATTTT
TRBJ2-3,NA,TRBD1,TRBV6-5,CASRGTGYSTDTQYF,TGTGCCAGCAGGGGGACAGGCTATAGCACAGATACGCAGTATTTT
TRBJ2-3,NA,TRBD2,TRBV2,CASSEVPSGGTDTQYF,TGTGCCAGCAGTGAAGTCCCCAGCGGGGGGACAGATACGCAGTATTTT
TRBJ2-3,NA,NA,TRBV10-2,CASSPWLARGRKDTQYF,TGCGCCAGCAGCCCGTGGTTAGCGAGGGGTCGTAAGGATACGCAGTATTTT
TRBJ1-1,NA,NA,TRBV7-2,CASAVQVNTEAFF,TGTGCCAGCGCCGTACAGGTGAACACTGAAGCTTTCTTT
TRBJ2-7,once,TRBD2,TRBV15,CATSRVAGGREQYF,TGTGCCACCAGCAGAGTGGCGGGAGGGCGAGAGCAGTACTTC
TRBJ2-2,NA,NA,TRBV29-1,CSVEDPNTGELFF,TGCAGCGTTGAAGATCCAAACACCGGGGAGCTGTTTTTT
TRBJ1-2,NA,TRBD1,TRBV29-1,CSVLTGGSRGYTF,TGCAGCGTTTTAACAGGGGGCTCGCGTGGCTACACCTTC
TRBJ1-4,NA,NA,TRBV2,CASSEFEKLFF,TGTGCCAGCAGTGAGTTTGAAAAACTGTTTTTT
TRBJ2-7,NA,TRBD2,TRBV11-2,CASSFGRPSSYEQYF,TGTGCCAGCAGCTTCGGGAGGCCTAGCTCCTACGAGCAGTACTTC
TRBJ2-5,NA,TRBD1,TRBV29-1,CSARTGGWETQYF,TGCAGCGCCCGGACAGGGGGCTGGGAGACCCAGTACTTC
TRBJ2-3,NA,NA,TRBV29-1,CSVSERTDTQYF,TGCAGCGTTTCTGAGCGAACAGATACGCAGTATTTT